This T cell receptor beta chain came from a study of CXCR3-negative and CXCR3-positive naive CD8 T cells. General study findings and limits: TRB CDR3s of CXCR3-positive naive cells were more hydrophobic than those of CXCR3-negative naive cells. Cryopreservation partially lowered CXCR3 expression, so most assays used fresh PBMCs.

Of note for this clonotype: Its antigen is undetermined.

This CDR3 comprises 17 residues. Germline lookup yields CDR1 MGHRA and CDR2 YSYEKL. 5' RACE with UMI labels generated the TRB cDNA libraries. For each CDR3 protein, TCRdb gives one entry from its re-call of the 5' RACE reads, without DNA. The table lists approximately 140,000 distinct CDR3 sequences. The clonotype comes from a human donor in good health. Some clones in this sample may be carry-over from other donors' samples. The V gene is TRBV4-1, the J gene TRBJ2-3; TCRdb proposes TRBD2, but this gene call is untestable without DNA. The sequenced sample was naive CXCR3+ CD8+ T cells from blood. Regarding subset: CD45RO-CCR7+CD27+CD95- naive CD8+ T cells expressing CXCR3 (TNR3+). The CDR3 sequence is CASSQAQTSGFTDTQYF.